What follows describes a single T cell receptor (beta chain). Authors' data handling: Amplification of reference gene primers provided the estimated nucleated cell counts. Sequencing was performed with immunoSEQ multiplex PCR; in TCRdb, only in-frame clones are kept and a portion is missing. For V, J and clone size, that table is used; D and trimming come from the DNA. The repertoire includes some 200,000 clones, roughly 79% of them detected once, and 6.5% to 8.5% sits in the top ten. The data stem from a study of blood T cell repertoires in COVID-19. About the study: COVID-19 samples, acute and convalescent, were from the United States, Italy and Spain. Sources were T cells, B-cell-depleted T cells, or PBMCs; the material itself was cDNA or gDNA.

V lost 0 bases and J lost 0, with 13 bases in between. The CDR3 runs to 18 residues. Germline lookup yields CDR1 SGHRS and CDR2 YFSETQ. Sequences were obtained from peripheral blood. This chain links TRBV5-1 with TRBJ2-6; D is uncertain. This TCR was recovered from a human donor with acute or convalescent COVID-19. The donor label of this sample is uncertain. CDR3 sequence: CASSLAFGASSGANVLTF. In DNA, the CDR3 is TGCGCCAGCAGCTTGGCCTTTGGTGCGAGCTCTGGGGCCAACGTCCTGACTTTC.